This entry is about one T cell receptor (beta chain). The antigen it recognizes is unknown. No quality values exist for individual bases; no much larger clone is one base distant. TCRbeta CDR3 regions were amplified from genomic DNA by means of the immunoSEQ Assay, a bias-controlled multiplex PCR. The authors' pipeline ran thus. Nucleated cell counts per sample were estimated from amplification of reference gene primers within the assay. Sequence reads were collapsed and filtered to measure the absolute abundance of every unique TCRbeta CDR3 rearrangement. For each sample, productive Simpson clonality was calculated as the square root of Simpson's diversity index over productive rearrangements. Sourced from immuneACCESS, this table was stored by TCRdb with only in-frame sequences that have V and J called. A share of the clones is absent; for the studies checked, an unresolved V gene accounts for under half, and the remainder has no known explanation. Clone size and V and J calls were adopted from that table, with D and trimming inferred from the DNA. This sample holds some 300,000 clones; about 90% were observed only once. The ten most abundant clones make up roughly 1% of the sample.

This sample is part of a study of blood T cell repertoires in COVID-19 (dated by TCRdb to about 2020). General notes on the study: Collaborator samples came from the United States, Italy and Spain and covered acute and convalescent phases of COVID-19. The prospective study material was composed of cDNA or gDNA derived from T cells, B-cell-depleted T cells, or PBMCs. The dataset comprised deeply sampled blood TCRbeta repertoires from subjects exposed to, actively infected with, or recovered from COVID-19. A freely available public database, intended as a resource for researchers studying the immune response to SARS-CoV-2, is where the repertoires were released. Samples were obtained from the ongoing ImmuneRACE study (first 160 participants) and from about 1,300 subjects provided by 6 global collaborators. Sample metadata almost always included a de-identified subject ID, COVID-19 status, age in years and sex. Where available, HLA class I and class II types were taken from metadata supplied by the sample provider and were not determined by assay-based typing.

Participants in the prospective study were aged roughly 18 to 100 years, lived in 24 United States geographic areas, and enrolled through a virtual design. To assign participants to cohorts, the prospective study relied on clinical history that participants themselves reported in a screening survey and a study questionnaire. For ImmuneRACE Cohort 3, a participant was defined as recovered based on two consecutive negative NP/OP PCR tests, clearance by a healthcare professional, or resolution of symptoms. Each participant in the prospective study had whole blood, serum and a nasopharyngeal or oropharyngeal swab collected by mobile phlebotomists. Prospective study participants could optionally give additional blood draws and questionnaires over an approximately two-month period. Blood samples from the prospective study were shipped frozen or at room temperature prior to DNA extraction. The paper's findings and limits, for the study overall: The quantity of clinical and demographic metadata differed by source and by participant and was supplied without curation.

The V and J ends are trimmed by 4 bases and 1 base, leaving 8 bases between them. Per the germline V gene (reference sequence), GTSNPN is the CDR1 and SVGIG is the CDR2. The CDR3 spans 13 residues, from the cysteine through the phenylalanine. Kept here is only the CDR3 DNA, which spans 39 bases and is read in frame from base 1. This clonotype originated in a woman aged 25 to 39 who had recovered from COVID-19. The sample taken for sequencing was PBMCs or T cells enriched from blood (not recorded which). The V gene is TRBV30 and the J gene is TRBJ1-5; the D gene is not confidently resolved. This receptor has the CDR3 CAWTEGSNQPQHF. The DNA sequence is given as TGTGCCTGGACGGAGGGAAGCAATCAGCCCCAGCATTTT.